A single T cell receptor beta chain is shown here with its context. Antigen specificity is unknown. These data come from a study of response to subunit inactivated influenza vaccine. One entry per CDR3 protein, called by TCRdb with MiXCR from the RT-PCR reads. The sample shows around 570,000 distinct CDR3 sequences, about 8% of them seen only once. The study's findings and limits: That few new T cells are recruited by each seasonal influenza vaccination was the authors' suggestion.

The length of the CDR3 is 15 residues. Germline lookup yields CDR1 DFQATT and CDR2 SNEGSKA (reference sequence). The V end lost 0 bases, the J end lost 2 bases, and 12 bases lay between the germline ends. The specimen comprised PBMCs from blood, sampled around 25 months after vaccination. The sequence was collected from a man aged 50 to 75 who received an inactivated influenza vaccine. V gene TRBV20-1 combines with J gene TRBJ2-3; possible D gene TRBD2, 6 bases. CDR3 amino acids: CSARDAGRTTDTQYF. For the CDR3, the DNA is TGCAGTGCTAGAGACGCGGGACGGACCACAGATACGCAGTATTTT.